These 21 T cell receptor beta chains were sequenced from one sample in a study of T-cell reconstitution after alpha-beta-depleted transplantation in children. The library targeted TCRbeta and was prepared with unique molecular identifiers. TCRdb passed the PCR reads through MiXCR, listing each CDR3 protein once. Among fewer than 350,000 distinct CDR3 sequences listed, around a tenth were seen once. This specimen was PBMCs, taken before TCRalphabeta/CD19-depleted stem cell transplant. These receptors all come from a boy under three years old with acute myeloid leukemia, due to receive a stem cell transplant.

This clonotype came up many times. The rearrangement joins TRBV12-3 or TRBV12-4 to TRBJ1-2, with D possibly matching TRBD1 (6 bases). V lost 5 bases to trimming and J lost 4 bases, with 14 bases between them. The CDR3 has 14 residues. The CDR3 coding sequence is TGTGCCAGCAGTCTATGGGGGGGGCCCTATGGCTACACCTTC. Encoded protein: CASSLWGGPYGYTF.

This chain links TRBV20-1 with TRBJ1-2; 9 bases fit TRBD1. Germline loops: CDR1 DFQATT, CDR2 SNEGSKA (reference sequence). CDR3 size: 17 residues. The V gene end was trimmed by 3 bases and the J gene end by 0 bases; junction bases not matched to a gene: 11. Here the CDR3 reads CSARRRDREFTNYGYTF. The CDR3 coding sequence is TGCAGTGCTAGGCGCCGGGACAGGGAGTTCACTAACTATGGCTACACCTTC.

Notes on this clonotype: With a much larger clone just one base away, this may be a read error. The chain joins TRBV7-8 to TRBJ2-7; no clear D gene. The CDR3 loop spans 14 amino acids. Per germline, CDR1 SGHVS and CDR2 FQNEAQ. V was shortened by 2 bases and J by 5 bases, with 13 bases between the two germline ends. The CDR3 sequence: CASSLTRRLDEQYF. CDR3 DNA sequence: TGTGCCAGCAGCTTAACCAGGCGGCTCGACGAGCAGTACTTC.

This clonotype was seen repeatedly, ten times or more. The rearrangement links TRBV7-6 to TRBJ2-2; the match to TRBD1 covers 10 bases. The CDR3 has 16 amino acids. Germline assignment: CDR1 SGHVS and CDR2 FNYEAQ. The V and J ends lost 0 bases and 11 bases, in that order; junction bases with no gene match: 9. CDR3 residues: CASSLAPGQGRTELFF. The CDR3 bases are TGTGCCAGCAGCTTAGCTCCGGGACAGGGGAGGACTGAGCTGTTTTTT.

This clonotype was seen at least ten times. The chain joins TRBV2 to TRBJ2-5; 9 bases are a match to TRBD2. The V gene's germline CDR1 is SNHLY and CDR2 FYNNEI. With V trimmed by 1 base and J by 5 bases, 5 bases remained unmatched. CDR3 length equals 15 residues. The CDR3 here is CASSEERGAWETQYF. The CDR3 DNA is TGTGCCAGCAGTGAAGAGCGGGGGGCTTGGGAGACCCAGTACTTC.

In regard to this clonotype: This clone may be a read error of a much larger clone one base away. The CDR3 nucleotides read TGTGCCAGTAGTTCTCCTCCTGATCGGGGGACCACTGACGCTTTCTTT. Its translation is CASSSPPDRGTTDAFF. This rearrangement joins TRBV19 to TRBJ1-1; D might be TRBD1 (5 bases). This CDR3 has 16 residues. Germline V gene lookup returns CDR1 LNHDA and CDR2 SQIVND (reference sequence).

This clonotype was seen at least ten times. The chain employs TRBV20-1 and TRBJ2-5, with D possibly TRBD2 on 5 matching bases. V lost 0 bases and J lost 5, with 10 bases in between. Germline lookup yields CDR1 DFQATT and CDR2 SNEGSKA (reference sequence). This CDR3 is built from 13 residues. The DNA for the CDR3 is TGCAGTGCTAGAGAGCCGGGCGGGGAGACCCAGTACTTC. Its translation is CSAREPGGETQYF.

The CDR3 nucleotides read TGCGCCAGCAGCTTGGGGGGGGGCGCAGAAGTACAAGAGACCCAGTACTTC. It specifies CASSLGGGAEVQETQYF. V is TRBV5-1 and J is TRBJ2-5; a possible D gene is TRBD2 (7 bases). The CDR3 contains 17 residues. Germline assignment: CDR1 SGHRS and CDR2 YFSETQ. Trimming removed 0 bases at V and 2 bases at J, with 17 bases between.

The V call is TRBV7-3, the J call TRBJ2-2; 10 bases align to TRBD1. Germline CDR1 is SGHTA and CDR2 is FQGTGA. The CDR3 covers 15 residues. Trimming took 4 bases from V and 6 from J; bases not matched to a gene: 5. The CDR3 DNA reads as TGTGCCAGCAGCTCACTCGGACAGGGGGCCGGGGAGCTGTTTTTT. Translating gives CASSSLGQGAGELFF. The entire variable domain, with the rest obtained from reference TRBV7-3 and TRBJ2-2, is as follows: GAGVSQTPSNKVTEKGKYVELRCDPISGHTALYWYRQSLGQGPEFLIYFQGTGAADDSGLPNDRFFAVRPEGSVSTLKIQRTERGDSAVYLCASSSLGQGAGELFFGEGSRLTVL.

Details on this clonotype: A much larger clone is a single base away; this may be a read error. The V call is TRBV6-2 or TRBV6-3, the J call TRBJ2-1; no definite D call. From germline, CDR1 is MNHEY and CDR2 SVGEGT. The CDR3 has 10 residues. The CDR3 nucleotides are TGTGCCAGCAGTAACAAAGAGCAGTTCTTC. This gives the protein CASSNKEQFF.

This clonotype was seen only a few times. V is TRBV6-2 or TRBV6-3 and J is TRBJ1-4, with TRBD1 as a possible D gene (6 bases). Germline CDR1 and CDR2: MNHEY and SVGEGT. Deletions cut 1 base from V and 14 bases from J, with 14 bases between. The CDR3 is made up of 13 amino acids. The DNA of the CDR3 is TGTGCCAGCAGTTACTGGGACACCTCGCCCCTGTTTTTT. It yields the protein CASSYWDTSPLFF.

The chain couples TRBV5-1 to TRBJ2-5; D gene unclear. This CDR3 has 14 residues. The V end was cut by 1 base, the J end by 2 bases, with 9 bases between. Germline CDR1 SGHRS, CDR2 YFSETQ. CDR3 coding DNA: TGCGCCAGCAGCTTGACCGCGAGGCAAGAGACCCAGTACTTC. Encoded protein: CASSLTARQETQYF.

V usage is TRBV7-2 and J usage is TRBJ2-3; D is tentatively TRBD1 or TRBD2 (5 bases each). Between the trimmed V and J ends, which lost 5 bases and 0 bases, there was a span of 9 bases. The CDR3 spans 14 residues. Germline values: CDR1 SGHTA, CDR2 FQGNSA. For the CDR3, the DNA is TGTGCCAGCAGCCCGGGACCTAGCACAGATACGCAGTATTTT. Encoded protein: CASSPGPSTDTQYF.

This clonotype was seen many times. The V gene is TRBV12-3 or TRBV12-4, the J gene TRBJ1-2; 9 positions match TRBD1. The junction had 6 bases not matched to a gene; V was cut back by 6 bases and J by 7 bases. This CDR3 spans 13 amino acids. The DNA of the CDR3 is TGTGCCAGCAGCCCGGGACAGGGACCTGGCTACACCTTC. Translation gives CASSPGQGPGYTF.

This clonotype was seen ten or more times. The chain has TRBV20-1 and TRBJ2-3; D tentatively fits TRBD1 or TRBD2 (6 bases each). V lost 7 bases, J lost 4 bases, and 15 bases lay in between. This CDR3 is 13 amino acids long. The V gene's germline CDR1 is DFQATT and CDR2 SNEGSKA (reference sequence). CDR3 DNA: TGCAGTGTGGTTGGGGGGCGTGCAGATACGCAGTATTTT. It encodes CSVVGGRADTQYF.

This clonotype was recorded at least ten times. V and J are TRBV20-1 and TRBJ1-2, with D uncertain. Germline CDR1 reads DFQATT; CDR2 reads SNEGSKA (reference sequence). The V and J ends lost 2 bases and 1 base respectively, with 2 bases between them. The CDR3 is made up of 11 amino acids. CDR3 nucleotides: TGCAGTGCTAGACATAACTATGGCTACACCTTC. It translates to CSARHNYGYTF.

CDR3 loop: CSVGRLATYNEQFF. The DNA of the CDR3 is TGCAGCGTTGGCAGACTAGCGACCTACAATGAGCAGTTCTTC. The chain recombines TRBV29-1 with TRBJ2-1; 8 bases fit TRBD2. Trimming removed 4 bases from V and 2 bases from J; junction bases left unmatched: 4. This CDR3 comprises 14 residues. The germline gives CDR1 SQVTM, CDR2 ANQGSEA.

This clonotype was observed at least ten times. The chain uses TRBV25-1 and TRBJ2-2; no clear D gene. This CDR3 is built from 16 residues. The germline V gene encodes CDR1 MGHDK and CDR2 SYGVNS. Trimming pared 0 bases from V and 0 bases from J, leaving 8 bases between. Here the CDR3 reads CASSEYNGPNTGELFF. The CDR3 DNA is TGTGCCAGCAGTGAATATAACGGTCCGAACACCGGGGAGCTGTTTTTT.

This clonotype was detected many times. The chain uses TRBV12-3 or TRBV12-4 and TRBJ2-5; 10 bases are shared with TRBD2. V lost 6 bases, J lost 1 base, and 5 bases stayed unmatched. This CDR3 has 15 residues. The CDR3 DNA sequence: TGTGCCAGCAGCAGTACTAGCGGGATCCAAGAGACCCAGTACTTC. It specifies CASSSTSGIQETQYF.

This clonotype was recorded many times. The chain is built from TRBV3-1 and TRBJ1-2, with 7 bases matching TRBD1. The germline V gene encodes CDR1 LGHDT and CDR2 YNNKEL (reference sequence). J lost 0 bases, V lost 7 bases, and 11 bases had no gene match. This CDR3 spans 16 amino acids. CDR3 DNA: TGTGCCAGCAACGCCCGGGACAGCTTCCCTAACTATGGCTACACCTTC. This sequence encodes CASNARDSFPNYGYTF.

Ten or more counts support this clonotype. The CDR3 sequence: CSASPSGGAGQFF. CDR3 DNA: TGCAGTGCTAGCCCGAGCGGGGGGGCCGGGCAGTTCTTC. The chain carries TRBV20-1 and TRBJ2-1, with 10 bases identical to TRBD2. The germline V gene encodes CDR1 DFQATT and CDR2 SNEGSKA (reference sequence). The CDR3 contains 13 residues. The junction had 8 bases not matched to a gene; V was cut back by 3 bases and J by 12 bases.